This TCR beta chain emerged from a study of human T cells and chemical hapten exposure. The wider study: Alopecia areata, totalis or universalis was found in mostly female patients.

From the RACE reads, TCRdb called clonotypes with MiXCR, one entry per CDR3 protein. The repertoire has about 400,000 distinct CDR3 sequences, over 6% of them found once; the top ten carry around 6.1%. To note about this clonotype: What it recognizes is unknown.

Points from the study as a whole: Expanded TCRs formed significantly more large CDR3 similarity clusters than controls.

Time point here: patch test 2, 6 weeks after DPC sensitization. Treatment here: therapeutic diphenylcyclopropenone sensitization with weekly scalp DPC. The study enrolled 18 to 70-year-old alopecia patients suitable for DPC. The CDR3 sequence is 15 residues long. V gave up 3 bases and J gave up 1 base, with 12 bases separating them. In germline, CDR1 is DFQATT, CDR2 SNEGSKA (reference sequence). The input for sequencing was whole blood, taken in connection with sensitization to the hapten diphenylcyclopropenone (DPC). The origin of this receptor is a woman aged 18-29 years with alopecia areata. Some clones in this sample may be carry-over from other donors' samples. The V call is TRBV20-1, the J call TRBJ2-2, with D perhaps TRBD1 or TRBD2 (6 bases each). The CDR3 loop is CSASGGRLNTGELFF. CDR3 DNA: TGCAGTGCTAGCGGGGGCAGACTGAACACCGGGGAGCTGTTTTTT.